This T cell receptor beta chain was recovered during a study of metastatic and nonmetastatic thyroid tumors. Study summary: Across blood and tumor or nodule tissue, repertoires from malignant and benign thyroid patients were compared with one another. Whole-study results and caveats: Patients with malignant thyroid tumors reportedly had significantly higher TCR beta diversity than those with benign nodules, in blood and tumor.

The CDR3 totals 14 residues. Losses at the gene ends were 7 bases for V and 6 bases for J; bases not matched to a gene: 5. Germline CDR1 reads SGHAT; CDR2 reads FQNNGV. The entire patient cohort was treatment-naive prior to thyroid surgery. In the authors' workflow: Clinicopathological groups of papillary thyroid cancer showed CDR3 differences that were used to build a distant-metastasis classifier. TCRdb reanalyzed the PCR reads with MiXCR. The V and J calls and clone size are TCRdb's, not the authors'. The sample yields roughly 40,000 clones, about 12% seen once. As for this clone: Its antigen is still unknown.

The V and J genes are TRBV11-2 and TRBJ2-2, with TRBD2 identical over 10 bases. The receptor was isolated from a male donor with papillary thyroid cancer or a benign thyroid nodule (not recorded which). Some clones in this sample may be carry-over from other donors' samples. The sequenced sample was blood. The CDR3 protein is CASKREGVAGELFF. DNA for the CDR3: TGTGCCAGCAAGCGGGAGGGGGTTGCCGGGGAGCTGTTTTTT.